The clone carrying this T cell receptor (gamma chain) is categorized as large. Its antigen is unidentified. Germline trimming cut 0 bases from V and 3 bases from J; bases unmatched to any gene: 2. CDR1 is VINAFY, CDR2 YDVSNSKD, per germline. CDR3 length: 13 residues. The data belong to a study of gammadelta T cells in human blood. Whole-study results and caveats: Microbial exposure appeared to drive polyclonal γδ T cell expansion after birth.

TCRdb ran CATT on the RT-PCR reads. The sample lists 200 to 250 gamma-chain clones, about 10% occurring once. J is TRGJ1 or TRGJ2 and V is TRGV5. Sequencing was carried out using non-Vgamma9Vdelta2 gamma-delta T cells from infant blood. The clonotype originates from a human donor. DNA of the CDR3: TGTGCCACCTGGGACAGGCCTTATTATAAGAAACTCTTT. As protein: CATWDRPYYKKLF.